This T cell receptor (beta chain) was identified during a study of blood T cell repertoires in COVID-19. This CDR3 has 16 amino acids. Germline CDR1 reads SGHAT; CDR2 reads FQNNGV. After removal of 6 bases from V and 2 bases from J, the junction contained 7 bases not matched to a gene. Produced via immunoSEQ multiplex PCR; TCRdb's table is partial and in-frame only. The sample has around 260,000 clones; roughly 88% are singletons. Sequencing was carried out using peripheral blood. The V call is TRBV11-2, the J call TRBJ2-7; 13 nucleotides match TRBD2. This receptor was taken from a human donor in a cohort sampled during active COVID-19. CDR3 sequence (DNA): TGTGCCAGCAGTGAACTAGCGGGGGGGACCCCCTACGAGCAGTACTTC. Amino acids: CASSELAGGTPYEQYF.